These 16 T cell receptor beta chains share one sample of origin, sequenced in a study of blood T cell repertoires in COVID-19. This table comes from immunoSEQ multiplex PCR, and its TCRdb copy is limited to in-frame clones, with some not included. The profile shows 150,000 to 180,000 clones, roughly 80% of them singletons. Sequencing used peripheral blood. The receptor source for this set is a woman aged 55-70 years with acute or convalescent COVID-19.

This chain's CDR3 is CASSRDRATYNEQFF. The CDR3 DNA is TGTGCCAGCAGCCGAGACAGGGCTACCTACAATGAGCAGTTCTTC. The chain employs TRBV5-4 and TRBJ2-1; 7 nucleotides agree with TRBD1. The V and J ends lost 4 bases and 2 bases, in that order; junction bases with no gene match: 6. This CDR3 is built from 15 residues. CDR1 and CDR2 (germline): SGHNT, YYREEE (reference sequence). Looking up the rest from reference TRBV5-4 and TRBJ2-1 gives the full variable domain: ETGVTQSPTHLIKTRGQQVTLRCSSQSGHNTVSWYQQALGQGPQFIFQYYREEENGRGNFPPRFSGLQFPNYSSELNVNALELDDSALYLCASSRDRATYNEQFFGPGTRLTVL.

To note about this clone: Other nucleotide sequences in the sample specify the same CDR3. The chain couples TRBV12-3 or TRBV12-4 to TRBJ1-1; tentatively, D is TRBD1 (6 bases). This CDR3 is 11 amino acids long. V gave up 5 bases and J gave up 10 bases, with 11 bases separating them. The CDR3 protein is CASSLTGGAFF. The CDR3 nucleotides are TGTGCCAGCAGTCTGACAGGTGGAGCTTTCTTT.

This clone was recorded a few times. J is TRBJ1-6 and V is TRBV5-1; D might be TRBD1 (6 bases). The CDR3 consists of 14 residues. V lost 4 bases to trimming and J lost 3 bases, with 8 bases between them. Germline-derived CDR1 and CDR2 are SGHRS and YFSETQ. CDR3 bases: TGCGCCAGCAGCCGACAGGACTATAATTCACCCCTCCACTTT. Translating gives CASSRQDYNSPLHF.

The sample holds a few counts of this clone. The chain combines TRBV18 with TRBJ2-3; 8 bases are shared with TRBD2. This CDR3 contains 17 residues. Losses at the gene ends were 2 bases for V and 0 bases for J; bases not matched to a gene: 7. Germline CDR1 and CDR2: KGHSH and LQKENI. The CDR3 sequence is CASSPEAGARSTDTQYF. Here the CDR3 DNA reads TGTGCCAGCTCACCAGAAGCGGGGGCCCGAAGCACAGATACGCAGTATTTT.

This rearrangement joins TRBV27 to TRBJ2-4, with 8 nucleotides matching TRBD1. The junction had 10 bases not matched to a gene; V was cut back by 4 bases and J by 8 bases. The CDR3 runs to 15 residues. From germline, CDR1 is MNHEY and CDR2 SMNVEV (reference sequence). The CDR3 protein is CASSSRQGRDDIQYF. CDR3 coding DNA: TGTGCCAGCAGTTCCCGACAGGGGCGCGATGACATTCAGTACTTC.

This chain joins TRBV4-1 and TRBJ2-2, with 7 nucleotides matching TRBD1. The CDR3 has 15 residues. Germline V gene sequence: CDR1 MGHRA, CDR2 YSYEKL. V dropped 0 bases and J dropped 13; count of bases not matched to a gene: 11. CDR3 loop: CASSQELRTGLGLFF. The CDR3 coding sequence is TGCGCCAGCAGCCAAGAGCTCCGGACAGGCCTAGGGCTGTTTTTT.

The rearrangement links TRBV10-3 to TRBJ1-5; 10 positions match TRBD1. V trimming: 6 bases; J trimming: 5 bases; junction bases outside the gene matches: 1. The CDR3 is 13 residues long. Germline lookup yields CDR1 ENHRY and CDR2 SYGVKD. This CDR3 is CAISDRGHQPQHF. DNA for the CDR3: TGTGCCATCAGCGACAGGGGGCATCAGCCCCAGCATTTT.

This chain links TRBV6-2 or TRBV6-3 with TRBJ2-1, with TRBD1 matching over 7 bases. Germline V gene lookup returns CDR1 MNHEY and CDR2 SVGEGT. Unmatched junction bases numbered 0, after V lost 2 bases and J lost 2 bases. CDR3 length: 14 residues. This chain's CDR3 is CASSYGQAYNEQFF. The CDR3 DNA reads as TGTGCCAGCAGTTACGGACAGGCCTACAATGAGCAGTTCTTC.

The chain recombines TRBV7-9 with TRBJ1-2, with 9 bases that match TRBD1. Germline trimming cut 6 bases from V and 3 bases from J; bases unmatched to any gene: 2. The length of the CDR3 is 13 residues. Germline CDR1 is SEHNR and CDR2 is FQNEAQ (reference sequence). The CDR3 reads CASSRDRDYGYTF. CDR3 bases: TGTGCCAGCAGTAGGGACAGGGACTATGGCTACACCTTC.

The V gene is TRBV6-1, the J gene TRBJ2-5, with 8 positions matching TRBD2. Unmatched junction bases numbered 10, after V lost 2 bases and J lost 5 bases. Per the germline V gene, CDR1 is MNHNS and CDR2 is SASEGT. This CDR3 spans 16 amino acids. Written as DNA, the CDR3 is TGTGCCAGCAGTGAACGGGCGGGGGGCCTCGGGGAGACCCAGTACTTC. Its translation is CASSERAGGLGETQYF.

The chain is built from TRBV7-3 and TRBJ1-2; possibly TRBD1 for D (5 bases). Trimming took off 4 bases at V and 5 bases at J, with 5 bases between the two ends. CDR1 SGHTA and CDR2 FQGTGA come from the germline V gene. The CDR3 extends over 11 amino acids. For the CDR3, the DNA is TGTGCCAGCAGCTCAGGGTATGGCTACACCTTC. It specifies CASSSGYGYTF. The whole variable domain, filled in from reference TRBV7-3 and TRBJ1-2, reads GAGVSQTPSNKVTEKGKYVELRCDPISGHTALYWYRQSLGQGPEFLIYFQGTGAADDSGLPNDRFFAVRPEGSVSTLKIQRTERGDSAVYLCASSSGYGYTFGSGTRLTVV.

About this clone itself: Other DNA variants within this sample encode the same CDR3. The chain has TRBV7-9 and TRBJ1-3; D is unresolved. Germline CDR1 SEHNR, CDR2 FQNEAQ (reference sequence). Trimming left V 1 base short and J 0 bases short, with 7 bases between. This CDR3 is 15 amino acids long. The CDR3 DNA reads TGTGCCAGCAGCTTAGGAGGGAACTCTGGAAACACCATATATTTT. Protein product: CASSLGGNSGNTIYF.

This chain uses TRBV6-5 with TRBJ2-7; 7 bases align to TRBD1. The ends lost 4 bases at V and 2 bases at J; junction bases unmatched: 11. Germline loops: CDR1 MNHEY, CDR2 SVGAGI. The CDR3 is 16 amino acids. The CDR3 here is CASSSTGRVNTYEQYF. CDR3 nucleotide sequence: TGTGCCAGCAGTTCGACAGGGCGTGTTAACACCTACGAGCAGTACTTC.

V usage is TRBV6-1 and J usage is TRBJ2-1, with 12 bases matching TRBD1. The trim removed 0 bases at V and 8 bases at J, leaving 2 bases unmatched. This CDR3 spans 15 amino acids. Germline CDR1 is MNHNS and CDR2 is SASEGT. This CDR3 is CASSEAGTGGHEQFF. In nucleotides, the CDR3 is TGTGCCAGCAGTGAAGCCGGGACAGGGGGCCATGAGCAGTTCTTC.

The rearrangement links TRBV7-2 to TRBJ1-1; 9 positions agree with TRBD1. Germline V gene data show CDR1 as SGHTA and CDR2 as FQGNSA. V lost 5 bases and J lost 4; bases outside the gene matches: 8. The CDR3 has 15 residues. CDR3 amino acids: CASSHRDRVTTEAFF. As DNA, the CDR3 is TGTGCCAGCAGCCACCGGGACAGGGTCACCACTGAAGCTTTCTTT. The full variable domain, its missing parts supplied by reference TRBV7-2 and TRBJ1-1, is GAGVSQSPSNKVTEKGKDVELRCDPISGHTALYWYRQSLGQGLEFLIYFQGNSAPDKSGLPSDRFSAERTGGSVSTLTIQRTQQEDSAVYLCASSHRDRVTTEAFFGQGTRLTVV.

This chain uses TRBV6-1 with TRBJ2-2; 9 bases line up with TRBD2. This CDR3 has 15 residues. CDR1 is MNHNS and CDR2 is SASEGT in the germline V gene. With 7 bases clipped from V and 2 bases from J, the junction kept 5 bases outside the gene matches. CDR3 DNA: TGTGCCAGCATGCGAGCGGGGGGTAACACCGGGGAGCTGTTTTTT. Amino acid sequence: CASMRAGGNTGELFF.